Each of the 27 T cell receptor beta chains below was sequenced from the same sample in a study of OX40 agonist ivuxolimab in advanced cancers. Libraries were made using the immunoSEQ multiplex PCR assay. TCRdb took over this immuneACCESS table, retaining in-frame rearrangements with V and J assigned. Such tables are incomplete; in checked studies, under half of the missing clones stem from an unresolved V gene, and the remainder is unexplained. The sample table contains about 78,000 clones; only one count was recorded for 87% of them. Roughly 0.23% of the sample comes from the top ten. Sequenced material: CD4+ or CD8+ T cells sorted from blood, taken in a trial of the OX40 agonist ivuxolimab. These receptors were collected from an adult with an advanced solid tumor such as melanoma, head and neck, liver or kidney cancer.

In DNA form, the CDR3 reads TGTGCCAGCTCACCACAGGGGGCTGTGAATGAGCAGTTCTTC. Residues: CASSPQGAVNEQFF. The chain is built from TRBV18 and TRBJ2-1; 7 bases map to TRBD1. The CDR3 contains 14 residues. The germline V gene encodes CDR1 KGHSH and CDR2 LQKENI. V was pared by 1 base and J by 7 bases, with 4 bases of the junction left unmatched.

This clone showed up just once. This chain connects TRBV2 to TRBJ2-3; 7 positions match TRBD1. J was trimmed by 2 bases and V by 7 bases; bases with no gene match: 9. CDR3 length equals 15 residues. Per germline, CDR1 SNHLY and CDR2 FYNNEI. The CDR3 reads CASKPGQFFTDTQYF. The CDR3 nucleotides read TGTGCCAGCAAGCCGGGACAGTTTTTCACAGATACGCAGTATTTT. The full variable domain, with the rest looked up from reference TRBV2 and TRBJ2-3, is EPEVTQTPSHQVTQMGQEVILRCVPISNHLYFYWYRQILGQKVEFLVSFYNNEISEKSEIFDDQFSVERPDGSNFTLKIRSTKLEDSAMYFCASKPGQFFTDTQYFGPGTRLTVL.

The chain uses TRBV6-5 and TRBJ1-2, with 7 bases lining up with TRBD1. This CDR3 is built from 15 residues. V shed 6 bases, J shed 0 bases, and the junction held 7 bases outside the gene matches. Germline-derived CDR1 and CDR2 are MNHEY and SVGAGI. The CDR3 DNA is TGTGCCAGCAGACCGACAGGGTTAGCTAACTATGGCTACACCTTC. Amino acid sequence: CASRPTGLANYGYTF.

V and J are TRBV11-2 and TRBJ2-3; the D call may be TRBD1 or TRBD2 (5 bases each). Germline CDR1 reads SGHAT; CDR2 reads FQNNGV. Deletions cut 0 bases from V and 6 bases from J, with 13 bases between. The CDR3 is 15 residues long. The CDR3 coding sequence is TGTGCCAGCAGCTTAGAACGGACCGGGGCGGATACGCAGTATTTT. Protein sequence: CASSLERTGADTQYF.

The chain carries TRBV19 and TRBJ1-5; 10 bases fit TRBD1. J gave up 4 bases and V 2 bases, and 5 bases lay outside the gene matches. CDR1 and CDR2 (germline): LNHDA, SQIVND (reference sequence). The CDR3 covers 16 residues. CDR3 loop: CASSIQPGQGNQPQHF. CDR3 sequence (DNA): TGTGCCAGTAGTATACAACCGGGACAGGGGAATCAGCCCCAGCATTTT. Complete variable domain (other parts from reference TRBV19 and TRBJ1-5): DGGITQSPKYLFRKEGQNVTLSCEQNLNHDAMYWYRQDPGQGLRLIYYSQIVNDFQKGDIAEGYSVSREKKESFPLTVTSAQKNPTAFYLCASSIQPGQGNQPQHFGDGTRLSIL.

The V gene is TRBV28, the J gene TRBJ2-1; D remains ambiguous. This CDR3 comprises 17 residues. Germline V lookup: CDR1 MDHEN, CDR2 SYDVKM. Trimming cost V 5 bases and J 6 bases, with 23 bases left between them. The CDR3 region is CASSPTKYAPGGNEQFF. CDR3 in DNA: TGTGCCAGCAGTCCTACAAAATATGCCCCCGGTGGCAATGAGCAGTTCTTC.

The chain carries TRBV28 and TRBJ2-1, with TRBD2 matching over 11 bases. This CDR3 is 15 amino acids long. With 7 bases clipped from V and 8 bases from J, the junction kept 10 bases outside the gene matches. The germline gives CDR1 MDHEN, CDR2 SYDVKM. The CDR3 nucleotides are TGTGCCAGCACCCCTACTAGCGGGAGTGGCGATGAGCAGTTCTTC. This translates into CASTPTSGSGDEQFF.

The CDR3: CASSESTMTRAEQFF. The CDR3 DNA follows: TGCGCCAGCAGTGAGTCGACTATGACTAGAGCTGAGCAGTTCTTC. This chain uses TRBV10-1 with TRBJ2-1, with a weak D call TRBD2 (6 bases). Per the germline V gene, CDR1 is WNHNN and CDR2 is SYGVQD (reference sequence). Trimming pared 0 bases from V and 9 bases from J, leaving 15 bases between. The CDR3 runs to 15 residues.

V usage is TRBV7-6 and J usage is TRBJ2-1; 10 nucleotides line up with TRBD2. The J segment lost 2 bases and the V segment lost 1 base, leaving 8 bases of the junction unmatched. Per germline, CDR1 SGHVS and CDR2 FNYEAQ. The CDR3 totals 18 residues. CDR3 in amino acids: CASSLDTAGTSAYNEQFF. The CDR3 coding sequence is TGTGCCAGCAGCTTAGATACAGCCGGGACTAGCGCCTACAATGAGCAGTTCTTC.

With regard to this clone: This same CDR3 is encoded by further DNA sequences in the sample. Here the CDR3 reads CASSLVHNEQFF. Here the CDR3 DNA reads TGTGCCAGCAGCTTGGTACACAATGAGCAGTTCTTC. V usage is TRBV5-5 and J usage is TRBJ2-1; unclear D gene. This CDR3 has 12 amino acids. Germline V gives CDR1 SGHKS, CDR2 YYEKEE (reference sequence). V lost 0 bases and J lost 5, with 3 bases in between.

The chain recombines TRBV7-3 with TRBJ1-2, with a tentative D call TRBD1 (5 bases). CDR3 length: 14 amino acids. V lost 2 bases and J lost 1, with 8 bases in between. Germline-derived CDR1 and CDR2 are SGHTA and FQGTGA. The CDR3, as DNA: TGTGCCAGCAGCTTAGCGGGGGTTAACTATGGCTACACCTTC. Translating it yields CASSLAGVNYGYTF.

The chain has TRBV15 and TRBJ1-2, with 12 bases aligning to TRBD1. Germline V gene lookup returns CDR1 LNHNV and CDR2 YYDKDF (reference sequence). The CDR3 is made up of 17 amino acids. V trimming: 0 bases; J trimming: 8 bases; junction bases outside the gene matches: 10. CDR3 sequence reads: CATSREKTGQGAPGYTF. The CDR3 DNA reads TGTGCCACCAGCAGAGAGAAGACGGGACAGGGGGCGCCCGGCTACACCTTC.

CDR3 sequence (DNA): TGTGCCAGCAGCTTGGGACATCAGACTTATGGCTACACCTTC. This codes for CASSLGHQTYGYTF. V usage is TRBV11-3 and J usage is TRBJ1-2, with D perhaps TRBD1 (6 bases). CDR3 length: 14 amino acids. Germline-derived CDR1 and CDR2 are SGHNT and YENEEA. V dropped 3 bases and J dropped 5 bases, with 13 bases sitting between them.

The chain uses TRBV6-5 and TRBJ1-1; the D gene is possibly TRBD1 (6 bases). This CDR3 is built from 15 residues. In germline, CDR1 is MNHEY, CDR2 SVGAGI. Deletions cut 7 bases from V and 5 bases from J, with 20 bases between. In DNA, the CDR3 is TGTGCCAGCACGGGAGCGGGGGGCGGAAAGACTGAAGCTTTCTTT. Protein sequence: CASTGAGGGKTEAFF.

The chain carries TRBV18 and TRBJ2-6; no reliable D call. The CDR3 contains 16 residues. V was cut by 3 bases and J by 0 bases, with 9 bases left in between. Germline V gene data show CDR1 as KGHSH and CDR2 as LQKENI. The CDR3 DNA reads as TGTGCCAGCTCACCGCGACAAGTCTCTGGGGCCAACGTCCTGACTTTC. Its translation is CASSPRQVSGANVLTF.

The CDR3 loop reads CASGRVNEQYF. The DNA of the CDR3 is TGTGCCAGCGGCAGGGTTAACGAGCAGTACTTC. This chain connects TRBV28 to TRBJ2-7; TRBD1 might be the D (5 bases). Germline V gene lookup returns CDR1 MDHEN and CDR2 SYDVKM. Trimming cost V 8 bases and J 5 bases, with 10 bases left between them. The CDR3 length is 11 residues.

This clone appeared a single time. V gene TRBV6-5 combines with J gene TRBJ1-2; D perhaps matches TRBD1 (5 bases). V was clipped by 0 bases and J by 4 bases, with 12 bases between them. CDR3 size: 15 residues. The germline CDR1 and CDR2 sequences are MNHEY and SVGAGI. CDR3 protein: CASSYSILGAYGYTF. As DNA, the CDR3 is TGTGCCAGCAGTTACTCGATTCTAGGGGCCTATGGCTACACCTTC.

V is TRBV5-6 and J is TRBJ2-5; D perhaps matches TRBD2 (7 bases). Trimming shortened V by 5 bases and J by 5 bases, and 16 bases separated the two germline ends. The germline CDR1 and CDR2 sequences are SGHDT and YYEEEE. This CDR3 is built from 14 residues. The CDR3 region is CASRKAGEGETQYF. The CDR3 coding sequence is TGTGCCAGCAGAAAGGCAGGGGAGGGTGAGACCCAGTACTTC. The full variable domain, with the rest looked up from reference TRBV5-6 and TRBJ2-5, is DAGVTQSPTHLIKTRGQQVTLRCSPKSGHDTVSWYQQALGQGPQFIFQYYEEEERQRGNFPDRFSGHQFPNYSSELNVNALLLGDSALYLCASRKAGEGETQYFGPGTRLLVL.

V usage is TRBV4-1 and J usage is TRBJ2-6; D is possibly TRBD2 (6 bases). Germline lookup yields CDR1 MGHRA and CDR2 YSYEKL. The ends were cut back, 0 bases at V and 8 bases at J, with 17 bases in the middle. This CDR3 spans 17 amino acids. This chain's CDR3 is CASSQDATVTSSNVLTF. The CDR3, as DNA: TGCGCCAGCAGCCAAGATGCGACGGTGACTAGTTCCAACGTCCTGACTTTC.

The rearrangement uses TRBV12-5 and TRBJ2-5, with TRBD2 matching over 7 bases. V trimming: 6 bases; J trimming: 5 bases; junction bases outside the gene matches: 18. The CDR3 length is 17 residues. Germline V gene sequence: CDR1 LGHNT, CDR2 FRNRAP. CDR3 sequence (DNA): TGTGCTAGTGGGCTCCCCGGGTGGGGGGGACTCCGGGAGACCCAGTACTTC. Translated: CASGLPGWGGLRETQYF.

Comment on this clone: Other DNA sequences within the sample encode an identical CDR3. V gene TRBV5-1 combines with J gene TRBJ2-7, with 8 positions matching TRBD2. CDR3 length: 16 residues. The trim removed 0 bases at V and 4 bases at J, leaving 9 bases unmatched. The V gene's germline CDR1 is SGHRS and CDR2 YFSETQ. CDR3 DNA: TGCGCCAGCAGCTTGGGTCGGGGGGGAGGACCTTACGAGCAGTACTTC. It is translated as CASSLGRGGGPYEQYF.

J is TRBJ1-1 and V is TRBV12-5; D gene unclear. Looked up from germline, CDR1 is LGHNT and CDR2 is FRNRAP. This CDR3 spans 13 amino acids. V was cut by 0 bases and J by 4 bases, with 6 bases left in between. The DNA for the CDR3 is TGTGCTAGTGGTTTGGTACGGGGCACTGAAGCTTTCTTT. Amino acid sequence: CASGLVRGTEAFF.

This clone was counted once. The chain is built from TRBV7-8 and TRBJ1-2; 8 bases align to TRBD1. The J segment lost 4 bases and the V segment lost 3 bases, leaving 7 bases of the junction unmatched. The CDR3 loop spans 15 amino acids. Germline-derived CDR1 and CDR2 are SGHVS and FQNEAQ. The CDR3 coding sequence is TGTGCCAGCAGCTTCCCAGGGGGCGGCTTCTATGGCTACACCTTC. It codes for CASSFPGGGFYGYTF.

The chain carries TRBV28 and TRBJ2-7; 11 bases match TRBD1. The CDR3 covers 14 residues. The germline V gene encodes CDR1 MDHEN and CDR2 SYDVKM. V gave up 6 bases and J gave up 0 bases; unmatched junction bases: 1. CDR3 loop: CASRGTGGSYEQYF. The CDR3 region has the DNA TGTGCCAGCAGGGGGACAGGGGGCTCCTACGAGCAGTACTTC.

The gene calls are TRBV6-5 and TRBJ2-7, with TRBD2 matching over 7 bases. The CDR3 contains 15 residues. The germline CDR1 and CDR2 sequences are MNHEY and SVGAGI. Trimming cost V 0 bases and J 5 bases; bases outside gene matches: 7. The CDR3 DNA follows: TGTGCCAGCAGTTACTCGGGTACTCTAGCGGACGAGCAGTACTTC. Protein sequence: CASSYSGTLADEQYF.

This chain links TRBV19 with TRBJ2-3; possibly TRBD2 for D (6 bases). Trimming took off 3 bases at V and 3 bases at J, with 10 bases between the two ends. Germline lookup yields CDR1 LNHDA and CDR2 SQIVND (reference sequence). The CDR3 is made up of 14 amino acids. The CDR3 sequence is CASSISGTTDTQYF. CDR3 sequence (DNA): TGTGCCAGTAGTATTTCTGGGACTACAGATACGCAGTATTTT.

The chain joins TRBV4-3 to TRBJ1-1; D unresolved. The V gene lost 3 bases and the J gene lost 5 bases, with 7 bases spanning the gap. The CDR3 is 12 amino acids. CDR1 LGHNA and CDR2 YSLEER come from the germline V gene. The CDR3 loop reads CASSQVGTEAFF. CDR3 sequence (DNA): TGCGCCAGCAGCCAGGTAGGGACTGAAGCTTTCTTT.